A selection of T cell receptor beta chains follows, all from one sample in a study of blood T cell repertoires in COVID-19. Assay: immunoSEQ multiplex PCR; the TCRdb copy retains only in-frame clones and omits some. Among about 190,000 clones, about 86% were seen once, and the ten largest hold 13% to 15%. The sequencing input was peripheral blood. Receptors originate from a man younger than 40 with active or convalescent COVID-19. Both conserved end residues are part of each CDR3. A D gene is named only where the DNA matches it firmly. Only part of the rows carry a size: once, few, many, or a class if the clone is expanded.

>TRBJ1-6|.|.|TRBV5-4
CASSHGKQGGSPLHF
TGTGCCAGCAGCCACGGGAAGCAGGGAGGTTCACCCCTCCACTTT
>TRBJ2-5|.|.|TRBV5-8
CASSVLESGETQYF
TGTGCCAGCAGCGTGCTGGAGTCCGGGGAGACCCAGTACTTC
>TRBJ2-3|once|TRBD2|TRBV7-3
CASSLTRAGDTDTQYF
TGTGCCAGCAGCTTAACTCGAGCGGGGGACACAGATACGCAGTATTTT
>TRBJ2-1|few|TRBD2|TRBV28
CASSLGGLAGGGEQFF
TGTGCCAGCAGTTTAGGTGGACTAGCGGGAGGAGGCGAGCAGTTCTTC
>TRBJ1-2|few|TRBD1|TRBV6-5
CASNRQGANYGYTF
TGTGCCAGCAACCGACAGGGGGCAAACTATGGCTACACCTTC
>TRBJ1-5|.|TRBD1|TRBV10-1
CASATGRDQPQHF
TGCGCCAGCGCGACAGGGCGGGACCAGCCCCAGCATTTT
>TRBJ1-1|once|.|TRBV7-6
CASSLASRLSTEAFF
TGTGCCAGCAGCTTAGCGTCGAGGTTGAGCACTGAAGCTTTCTTT
>TRBJ2-7|.|TRBD2|TRBV25-1
CASSSTSGVSYEQYF
TGTGCCAGCAGCTCTACTAGCGGGGTATCCTACGAGCAGTACTTC
>TRBJ2-2|.|TRBD2|TRBV7-9
CASSGKTSGRANTGELFF
TGTGCCAGCAGCGGAAAGACTAGCGGGAGAGCGAACACCGGGGAGCTGTTTTTT
>TRBJ2-7|.|.|TRBV6-2/TRBV6-3
CASSRPRGEGYEQYF
TGTGCCAGCAGCCGCCCCCGGGGAGAAGGCTACGAGCAGTACTTC
>TRBJ2-2|.|.|TRBV29-1
CSVVETGYTGELFF
TGCAGCGTTGTGGAGACAGGATACACCGGGGAGCTGTTTTTT
>TRBJ2-5|.|.|TRBV6-5
CASSSRPHRVGTQYF
TGTGCCAGCAGCTCACGGCCCCACAGGGTCGGGACCCAGTACTTC
>TRBJ2-4|.|.|TRBV5-1
CASSPGWEAKNIQYF
TGCGCCAGCAGCCCGGGATGGGAGGCCAAAAACATTCAGTACTTC
>TRBJ2-7|once|.|TRBV10-1
CASSEGPSHYEQYF
TGCGCCAGCAGTGAGGGGCCCAGCCACTACGAGCAGTACTTC
>TRBJ1-6|few|.|TRBV5-1
CASSLAGGVQDSPLHF
TGCGCCAGCAGCTTGGCCGGAGGGGTCCAGGATTCACCCCTCCACTTT
>TRBJ1-6|.|TRBD1|TRBV4-1
CASSQLDRAYNSPLHF
TGCGCCAGCAGCCAATTAGACAGGGCCTATAATTCACCCCTCCACTTT
>TRBJ1-1|.|.|TRBV12-3/TRBV12-4
CASSFGRDTEAFF
TGTGCCAGCAGTTTCGGTAGAGACACTGAAGCTTTCTTT